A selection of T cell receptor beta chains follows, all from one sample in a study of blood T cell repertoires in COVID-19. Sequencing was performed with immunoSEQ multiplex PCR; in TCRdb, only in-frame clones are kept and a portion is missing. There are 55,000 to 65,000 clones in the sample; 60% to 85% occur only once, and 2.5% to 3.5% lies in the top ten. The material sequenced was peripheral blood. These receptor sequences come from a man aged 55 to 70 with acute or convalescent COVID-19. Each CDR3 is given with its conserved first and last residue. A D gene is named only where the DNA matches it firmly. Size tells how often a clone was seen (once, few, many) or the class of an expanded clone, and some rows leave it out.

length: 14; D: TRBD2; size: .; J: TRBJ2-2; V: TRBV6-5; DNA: TGTGCCAGCAGCGCAGCGGGGCCAACCGGGGAGCTGTTTTTT; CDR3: CASSAAGPTGELFF
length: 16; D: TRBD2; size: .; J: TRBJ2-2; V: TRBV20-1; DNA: TGCAGTGCTAGTTCCAGCGGGGGTACGAACACCGGGGAGCTGTTTTTT; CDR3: CSASSSGGTNTGELFF
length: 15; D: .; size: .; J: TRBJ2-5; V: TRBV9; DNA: TGTGCCAGCAGCTCAACCCGGGAGCCGGGAGAGACCCAGTACTTC; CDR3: CASSSTREPGETQYF
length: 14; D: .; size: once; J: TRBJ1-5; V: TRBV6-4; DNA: TGTGCCAGCAGTCCTAATTTCGGCAATCAGCCCCAGCATTTT; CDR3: CASSPNFGNQPQHF
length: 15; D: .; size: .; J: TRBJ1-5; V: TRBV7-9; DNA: TGTGCCAGCAGCTTAGATGGGGGCAGGAATCAGCCCCAGCATTTT; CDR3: CASSLDGGRNQPQHF
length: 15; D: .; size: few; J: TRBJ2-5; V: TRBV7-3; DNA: TGTGCCAGCAGCTTAACAGGCGACGCAGGGGAGACCCAGTACTTC; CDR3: CASSLTGDAGETQYF
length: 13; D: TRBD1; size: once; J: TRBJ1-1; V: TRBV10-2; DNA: TGCGCCAGCATGTGGACAGGGACCACTGAAGCTTTCTTT; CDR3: CASMWTGTTEAFF
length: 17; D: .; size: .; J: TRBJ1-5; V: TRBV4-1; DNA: TGCGCCAGCCGACAGGAACATGGCAGGGCAAAATGGCAGCCCCAGCATTTT; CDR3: CASRQEHGRAKWQPQHF
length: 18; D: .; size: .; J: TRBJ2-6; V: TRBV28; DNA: TGTGCCAGCAGTCCCCTCCGGGGGGCCCTCTCTGGGGCCAACGTCCTGACTTTC; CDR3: CASSPLRGALSGANVLTF
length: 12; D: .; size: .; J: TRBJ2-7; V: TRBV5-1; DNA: TGCGCCAGCAGCTTAACAGGTGGCGAGCAGTACTTC; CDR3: CASSLTGGEQYF
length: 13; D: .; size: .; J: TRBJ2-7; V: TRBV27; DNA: TGTGCCAGCAAACTACTAAGCTCCTACGAGCAGTACTTC; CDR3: CASKLLSSYEQYF
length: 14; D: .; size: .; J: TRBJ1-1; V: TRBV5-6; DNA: TGTGCCAGCAGCCCATTGGGCGCTAGCAGTGAAGCTTTCTTT; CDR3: CASSPLGASSEAFF
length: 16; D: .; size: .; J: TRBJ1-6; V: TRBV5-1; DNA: TGCGCCAGCAGCACAGGGACACTTCGGGGCAATTCACCCCTCCACTTT; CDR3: CASSTGTLRGNSPLHF
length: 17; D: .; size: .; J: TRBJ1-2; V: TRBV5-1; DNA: TGCGCCAGCAGCTGGACTCCTTCACAGGGAGCGATGTATGGCTACACCTTC; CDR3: CASSWTPSQGAMYGYTF
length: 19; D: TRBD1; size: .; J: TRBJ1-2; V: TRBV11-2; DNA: TGTGCCAGCAGCCGACTTAGGGGGGACAGGGGGCGTCTTAACTATGGCTACACCTTC; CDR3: CASSRLRGDRGRLNYGYTF
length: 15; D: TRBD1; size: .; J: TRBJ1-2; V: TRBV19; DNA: TGTGCCAGTAGTGCACCCGGGACAGGGGTTTATGGCTACACCTTC; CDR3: CASSAPGTGVYGYTF
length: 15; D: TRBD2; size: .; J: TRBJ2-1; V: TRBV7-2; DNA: TGTGCCAGCAGCTTAGTTTGGACTAGCGGGGGTGAGCAGTTCTTC; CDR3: CASSLVWTSGGEQFF
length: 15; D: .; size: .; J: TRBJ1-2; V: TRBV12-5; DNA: TGTGCTAGTGGTTACACGGAGAATACTAACTATGGCTACACCTTC; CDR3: CASGYTENTNYGYTF
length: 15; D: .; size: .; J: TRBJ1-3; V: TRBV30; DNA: TGTGCCTGGGGCCCTAACCTTCGCTTTCGGAACACCATATATTTT; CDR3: CAWGPNLRFRNTIYF
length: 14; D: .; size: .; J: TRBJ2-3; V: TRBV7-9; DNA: TGTGCCAGCAGCCCTATCCCCGGCACAGATACGCAGTATTTT; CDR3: CASSPIPGTDTQYF
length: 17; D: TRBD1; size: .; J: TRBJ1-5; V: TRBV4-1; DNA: TGCGCCAGCAGCCTCGTTGGGACAGGGCCCCTAAATCAGCCCCAGCATTTT; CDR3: CASSLVGTGPLNQPQHF
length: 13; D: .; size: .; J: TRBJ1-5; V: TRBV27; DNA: TGTGCCAGCAGGGACGATACCGGAGGGCCCCAGCATTTT; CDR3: CASRDDTGGPQHF
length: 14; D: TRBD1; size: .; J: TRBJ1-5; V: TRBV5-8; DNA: TGTGCCAGCAGCCCTACGGACAGGAATCAGCCCCAGCATTTT; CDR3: CASSPTDRNQPQHF
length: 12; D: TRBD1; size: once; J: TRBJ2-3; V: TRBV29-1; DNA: TGCAGCGCGACAGGGGGAACAGATACGCAGTATTTT; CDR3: CSATGGTDTQYF
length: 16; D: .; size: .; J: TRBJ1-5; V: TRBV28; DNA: TGTGCCAGCTTCGTGGGGGGGGCGCGGGGCAATCAGCCCCAGCATTTT; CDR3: CASFVGGARGNQPQHF
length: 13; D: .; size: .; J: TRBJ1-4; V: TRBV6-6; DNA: TGTGCCAGCAGTTCCTTACACGGGGAAAAACTGTTTTTT; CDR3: CASSSLHGEKLFF
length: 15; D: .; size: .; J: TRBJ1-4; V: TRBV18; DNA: TGTGCCAGCTCACCACGTCCAGGTTCGTTGGAAAAACTGTTTTTT; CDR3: CASSPRPGSLEKLFF
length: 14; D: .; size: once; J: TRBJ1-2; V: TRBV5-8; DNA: TGTGCCAGCAGCTTGTTGAGGGTTAACTATGGCTACACCTTC; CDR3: CASSLLRVNYGYTF
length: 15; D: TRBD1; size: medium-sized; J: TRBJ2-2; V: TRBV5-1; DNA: TGCGCCAGCAGCTTGGGACAGGGGACCACCGGGGAGCTGTTTTTT; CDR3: CASSLGQGTTGELFF
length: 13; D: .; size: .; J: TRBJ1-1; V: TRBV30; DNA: TGTGCCTGGAGTCCACAGGTGAACACTGAAGCTTTCTTT; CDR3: CAWSPQVNTEAFF
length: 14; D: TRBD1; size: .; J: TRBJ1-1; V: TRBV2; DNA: TGTGCCAGCAGTGAAGGGACAGGTATTATTGAAGCTTTCTTT; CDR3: CASSEGTGIIEAFF
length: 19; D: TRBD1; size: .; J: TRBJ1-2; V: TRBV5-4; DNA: TGTGCCAGCAGCCCCACTCCCGGGACAGGGCATCTATTGAACTATGGCTACACCTTC; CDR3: CASSPTPGTGHLLNYGYTF
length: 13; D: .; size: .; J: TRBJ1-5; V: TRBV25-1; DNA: TGTGCCAGCAGTCCTTCGCCGGGTCAGCCCCAGCATTTT; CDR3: CASSPSPGQPQHF
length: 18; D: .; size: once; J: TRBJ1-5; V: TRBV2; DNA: TGTGCCAGCAGTGAAGGCTCCGTGGGGGCGGTGGGCAATCAGCCCCAGCATTTT; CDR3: CASSEGSVGAVGNQPQHF
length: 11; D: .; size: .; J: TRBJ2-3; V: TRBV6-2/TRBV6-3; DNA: TGTGCCAGCAGTTACCCCGGGGAGCCATTTTTT; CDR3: CASSYPGEPFF
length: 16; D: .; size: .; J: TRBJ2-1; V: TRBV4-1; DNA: TGCGCCAGCAGCCCCCTCGGACAAAGCTCCTACAATGAGCAGTTCTTC; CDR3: CASSPLGQSSYNEQFF
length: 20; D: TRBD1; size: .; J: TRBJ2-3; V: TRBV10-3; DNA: TGTGCCATCAGGCCGCATAACATTGGGACAGATATTAGAGGCACAGATACGCAGTATTTT; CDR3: CAIRPHNIGTDIRGTDTQYF
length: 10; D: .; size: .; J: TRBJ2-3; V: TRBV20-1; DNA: TGCAGTGCCGATAGTAATACGCAGTATTTT; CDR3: CSADSNTQYF
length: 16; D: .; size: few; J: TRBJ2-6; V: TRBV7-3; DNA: TGTGCCAGCAGCTCCGGCCGGGTATCTGGGGCCAACGTCCTGACTTTC; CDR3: CASSSGRVSGANVLTF
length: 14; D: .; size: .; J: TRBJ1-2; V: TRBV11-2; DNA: TGTGCCAGCAGCTTAGTCGGAGCGGGGGATGGCTACACCTTC; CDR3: CASSLVGAGDGYTF